This TCR beta chain came from a study of blood T cell repertoires in COVID-19. At the level of the study: COVID-19 samples collected from the United States, Italy and Spain covered acute and convalescent phases. Sources were T cells, B-cell-depleted T cells, or PBMCs; the material itself was cDNA or gDNA.

With 1 base clipped from V and 4 bases from J, the junction kept 2 bases outside the gene matches. CDR3 length: 15 residues. The germline gives CDR1 SGHDN, CDR2 FVKESK. Authors' data handling: Reference gene primer amplification yielded estimated nucleated cell counts. Generated by immunoSEQ multiplex PCR, the TCRdb table keeps only in-frame clones and is missing some. V and J calls plus clone size are reproduced from that table; the DNA served to infer D and trimming. Of 120,000 or so clones in the sample, roughly 90% were seen once. Sequencing used peripheral blood. The V gene is TRBV14, the J gene TRBJ2-5; 11 bases are a match to TRBD2. This receptor was identified in a man aged 45-65 years with active COVID-19. CDR3 in DNA: TGTGCCAGCAGCCAAGGACTAGCGGGATCAGAGACCCAGTACTTC. This translates into CASSQGLAGSETQYF. Supplemented by reference TRBV14 and TRBJ2-5, the full variable domain reads EAGVTQFPSHSVIEKGQTVTLRCDPISGHDNLYWYRRVMGKEIKFLLHFVKESKQDESGMPNNRFLAERTGGTYSTLKVQPAELEDSGVYFCASSQGLAGSETQYFGPGTRLLVL.